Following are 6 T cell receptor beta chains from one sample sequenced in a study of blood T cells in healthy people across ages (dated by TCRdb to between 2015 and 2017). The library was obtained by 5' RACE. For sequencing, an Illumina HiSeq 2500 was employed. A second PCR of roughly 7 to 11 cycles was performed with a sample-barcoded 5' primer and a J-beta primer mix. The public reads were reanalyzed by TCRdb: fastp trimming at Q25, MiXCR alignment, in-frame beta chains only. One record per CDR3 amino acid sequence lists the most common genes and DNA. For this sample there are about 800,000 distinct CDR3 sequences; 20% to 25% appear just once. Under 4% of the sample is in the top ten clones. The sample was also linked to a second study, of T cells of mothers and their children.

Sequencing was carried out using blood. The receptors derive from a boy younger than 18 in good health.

The CDR3: CSARDGYQETQYF. As DNA, the CDR3 is TGCAGTGCCCGGGACGGTTACCAAGAGACCCAGTACTTC. The chain employs TRBV20-1 and TRBJ2-5, with D perhaps assigned TRBD1 or TRBD2 (5 bases each). Germline CDR1 reads DFQATT; CDR2 reads SNEGSKA (reference sequence). The CDR3 is 13 amino acids. V shed 6 bases and J shed 0 bases, with 11 bases lying between them.

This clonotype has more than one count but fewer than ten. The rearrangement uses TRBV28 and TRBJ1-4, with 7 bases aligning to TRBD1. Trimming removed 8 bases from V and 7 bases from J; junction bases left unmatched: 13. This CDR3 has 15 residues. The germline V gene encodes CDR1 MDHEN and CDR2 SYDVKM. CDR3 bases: TGTGCCAGCGAACAAGGGGGCGTGTTGGGTGAAAAACTGTTTTTT. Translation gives CASEQGGVLGEKLFF.

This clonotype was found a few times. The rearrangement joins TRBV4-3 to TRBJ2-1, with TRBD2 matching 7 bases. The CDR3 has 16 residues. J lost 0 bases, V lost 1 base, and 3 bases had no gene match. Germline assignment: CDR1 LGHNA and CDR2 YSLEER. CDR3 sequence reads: CASSQVWEGSYNEQFF. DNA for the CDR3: TGCGCCAGCAGCCAAGTTTGGGAGGGCTCCTACAATGAGCAGTTCTTC.

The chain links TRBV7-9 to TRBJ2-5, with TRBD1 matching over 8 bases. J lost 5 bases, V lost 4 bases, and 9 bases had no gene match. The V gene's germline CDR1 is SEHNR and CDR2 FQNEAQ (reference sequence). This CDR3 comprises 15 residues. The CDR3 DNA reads TGTGCCAGCAGCTGGGACAGGTCCTATCGGGAGACCCAGTACTTC. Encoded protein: CASSWDRSYRETQYF. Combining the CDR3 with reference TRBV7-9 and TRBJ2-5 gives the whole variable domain DTGVSQNPRHKITKRGQNVTFRCDPISEHNRLYWYRQTLGQGPEFLTYFQNEAQLEKSRLLSDRFSAERPKGSFSTLEIQRTEQGDSAMYLCASSWDRSYRETQYFGPGTRLLVL.

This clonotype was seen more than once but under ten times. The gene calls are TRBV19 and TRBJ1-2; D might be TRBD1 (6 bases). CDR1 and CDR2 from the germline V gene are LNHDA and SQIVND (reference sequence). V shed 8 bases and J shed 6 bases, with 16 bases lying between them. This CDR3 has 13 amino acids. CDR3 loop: CASQGPPEDGYTF. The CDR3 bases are TGTGCCAGTCAGGGGCCTCCCGAGGATGGCTACACCTTC.

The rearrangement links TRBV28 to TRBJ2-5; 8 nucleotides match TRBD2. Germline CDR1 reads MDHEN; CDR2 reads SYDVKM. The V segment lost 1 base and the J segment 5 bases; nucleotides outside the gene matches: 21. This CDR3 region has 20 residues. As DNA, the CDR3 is TGTGCCAGCAGTTTATCCAAATCCGTATCCGGGGGGGCAGGGTACGAGACCCAGTACTTC. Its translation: CASSLSKSVSGGAGYETQYF.